This T cell receptor beta chain emerged from a study of blood T cell repertoires in COVID-19. Germline lookup yields CDR1 LNHDA and CDR2 SQIVND (reference sequence). Trimming shortened V by 2 bases and J by 1 base, and 8 bases separated the two germline ends. The CDR3 extends over 14 amino acids. Sequenced by immunoSEQ multiplex PCR; TCRdb stores in-frame clones only, minus some. The data contain about 160,000 clones, roughly 90% of them singletons. The source of this sequence is a man between 60 and 70 years old with acute or convalescent COVID-19. Source material: peripheral blood. V and J are TRBV19 and TRBJ1-1; D ambiguous. The CDR3: CASSIWPPNTEAFF. For the CDR3, the DNA is TGTGCCAGTAGTATATGGCCCCCGAACACTGAAGCTTTCTTT.